This T cell receptor beta chain was identified during a study of T cell responses to AZD1222 COVID-19 vaccine. Study-level background: Some second doses came at about 4 weeks and others at about 12 weeks; these were pooled.

On this clone: Its antigen is unknown.

Sequenced by immunoSEQ multiplex PCR; TCRdb stores in-frame clones only, minus some. This sample has about 140,000 clones; almost 90% occur once, and the top ten carry around 3.6%. Study-wide points: The sample set comprised mostly white British donors with more females, and clonal diversity was possibly underestimated. Nearly half of the spike-specific TCRs reportedly recognize variant regions that carry no mutations.

Trimming cost V 4 bases and J 2 bases, with 15 bases left between them. Germline V gene data show CDR1 as MNHEY and CDR2 as SVGAGI. This CDR3 has 15 amino acids. The sample here was peripheral blood, taken on day 0 of AZD1222 vaccination. The sequence was obtained from an adult in good health. This chain uses TRBV6-5 with TRBJ2-7; either TRBD1 or TRBD2 may supply D (5 bases each). CDR3 DNA sequence: TGTGCCAGCAGTTCCCCTACTCGGGGCGCCTACGAGCAGTACTTC. This sequence encodes CASSSPTRGAYEQYF.